The subject of this entry is one TCR beta chain. Its antigen is not identified. This CDR3 is built from 16 residues. With 6 bases removed from V and 0 bases from J, the gap between germline ends came to 18 bases. Germline V gene data show CDR1 as SNHLY and CDR2 as FYNNEI. This sample is part of a study of cytomegalovirus exposure and HLA in healthy donors. The overall study: Earlier, fewer than 130 million unique TCR beta sequences were recovered from roughly 200 million T cells by an analysis.

Whole-study findings and limits: For most TCR beta V segments, an earlier analysis put the productive rate at about 90% or about 30% of the time. The study flagged some 170 TCR beta chains as cytomegalovirus-associated. A later analysis linked a missense variant in DCLRE1C to the trimming of TCR beta V and J genes.

The PCR employed 60 Vbeta primers together with 13 Jbeta primers. Data came from immunoSEQ multiplex PCR; TCRdb stores just in-frame clones and leaves some out. Of around 99,000 clones listed, around 77% were seen once; the top ten hold about 3.5%. The TCR was taken from a man aged 35-49 years in good health and CMV-seronegative. The sequenced sample consisted of PBMCs. The chain joins TRBV2 to TRBJ2-7; possible D gene TRBD1, 5 bases. In DNA, the CDR3 is TGTGCCAGCAGATATGTTTCAGACAGAAGCTCCTACGAGCAGTACTTC. Translated: CASRYVSDRSSYEQYF.